This TCR beta chain was sequenced for a study of cytomegalovirus exposure and HLA in healthy donors. The repertoire was sequenced with immunoSEQ multiplex PCR; TCRdb's copy has only in-frame clones and lacks some. This sample yields 120,000 to 150,000 clones, of which 85% to 90% are seen a single time; about 3.5% belongs to the top ten. V lost 3 bases, J lost 0 bases, and 12 bases stayed unmatched. Germline CDR1 and CDR2: SGHRS and YFSETQ. The CDR3 extends over 17 amino acids. The rearrangement links TRBV5-1 to TRBJ2-7; TRBD2 matches at 7 bases. The clonotype originates from a woman between 18 and 30 years old in good health and CMV-seropositive. The sequenced sample consisted of PBMCs. In DNA form, the CDR3 reads TGCGCCAGCAGCTCGGGGATGCGGGGGAGCAGCTCCTACGAGCAGTACTTC. The encoded protein is CASSSGMRGSSSYEQYF.